A single sample gave rise to the 29 T cell receptor beta chains below, sequenced in a study of monozygotic twins with inflammatory bowel disease. Using the 5' RACE reads, TCRdb records one entry per CDR3 protein without DNA. The repertoire table contains approximately 420,000 distinct CDR3 sequences. Sequenced sample: blood. These receptor sequences come from a human donor with ulcerative colitis or Crohn's disease, or a healthy co-twin of an affected twin (not recorded which).

J is TRBJ2-7 and V is TRBV12-3 or TRBV12-4; TCRdb proposes TRBD1, but this gene call is untestable without DNA. The CDR3 is 14 residues long. The CDR3 loop reads CASSLPGTGGEQYF.

V and J are TRBV7-6 and TRBJ2-7; lacking DNA, the TRBD1 call made by TCRdb goes unchecked. Per the germline V gene, CDR1 is SGHVS and CDR2 is FNYEAQ. The length of the CDR3 is 15 residues. CDR3 residues: CASSSYPGQGYEQYF.

This rearrangement joins TRBV12-3 or TRBV12-4 to TRBJ1-2; TCRdb selects TRBD1, and the lack of DNA leaves this call unchecked. The CDR3 has 15 residues. The CDR3 is CASSLRSGANYGYTF.

This rearrangement joins TRBV3-1 to TRBJ1-1. Germline assignment: CDR1 LGHDT and CDR2 YNNKEL (reference sequence). CDR3 size: 16 residues. The CDR3 region is CASRNLWRGEGTEAFF. Supplemented by reference TRBV3-1 and TRBJ1-1, the full variable domain reads DTAVSQTPKYLVTQMGNDKSIKCEQNLGHDTMYWYKQDSKKFLKIMFSYNNKELIINETVPNRFSPKSPDKAHLNLHINSLELGDSAVYFCASRNLWRGEGTEAFFGQGTRLTVV.

This sequence joins TRBV6-1 and TRBJ2-3; the D gene TCRdb calls, TRBD1, cannot be checked with no DNA. CDR1 MNHNS and CDR2 SASEGT come from the germline V gene. This CDR3 region has 15 residues. CDR3 loop: CASSAGTGHTDTQYF.

V and J are TRBV7-6 and TRBJ2-1. There are 14 residues in the CDR3. Germline V gives CDR1 SGHVS, CDR2 FNYEAQ. CDR3 sequence reads: CASSSQLADNEQFF.

The V and J genes are TRBV5-1 and TRBJ2-7; the TCRdb call, TRBD1, lacks DNA for checking. Germline V lookup: CDR1 SGHRS, CDR2 YFSETQ. The CDR3 contains 15 residues. The CDR3 loop reads CASSTTGDKGYEQYF.

The chain employs TRBV4-1 and TRBJ2-7; TCRdb selects TRBD1, and the lack of DNA leaves this call unchecked. The CDR3 totals 16 residues. Germline CDR1 and CDR2: MGHRA and YSYEKL. The CDR3 here is CASSPSIGQNSYEQYF.

The V call is TRBV5-1, the J call TRBJ2-2; TCRdb's D call of TRBD2 is untestable without DNA. CDR3 length equals 15 residues. The germline CDR1 and CDR2 sequences are SGHRS and YFSETQ. The CDR3 loop is CASSWTGTTTGELFF.

The chain carries TRBV11-1 and TRBJ2-4. This CDR3 comprises 13 residues. Per the germline V gene, CDR1 is SGHAT and CDR2 is FQDESV (reference sequence). Here the CDR3 reads CASSLSAANIQYF.

The genes are TRBV14 and TRBJ1-1. CDR3 length: 16 residues. Germline CDR1 SGHDN, CDR2 FVKESK. CDR3 sequence reads: CASSPRGLLLNTEAFF.

The rearrangement joins TRBV20-1 to TRBJ2-5. Per the germline V gene, CDR1 is DFQATT and CDR2 is SNEGSKA (reference sequence). This CDR3 has 12 amino acids. CDR3 protein: CSASPLTETQYF.

This chain links TRBV25-1 with TRBJ1-1; without DNA, the TCRdb call of TRBD1 cannot be checked. The CDR3 has 13 residues. CDR1 is MGHDK, CDR2 SYGVNS, per germline. The CDR3 loop is CASSEWVGGEAFF.

The chain joins TRBV29-1 to TRBJ2-2; TCRdb outputs TRBD1, but without DNA this stays unchecked. This CDR3 comprises 13 residues. Germline assignment: CDR1 SQVTM and CDR2 ANQGSEA. The CDR3 spells CSAGTENTGELFF.

The rearrangement uses TRBV5-1 and TRBJ1-1; there is no DNA to check the TCRdb D call of TRBD1. Germline CDR1 reads SGHRS; CDR2 reads YFSETQ. The CDR3 is 18 amino acids. The CDR3 reads CASRQYRDSLTGGTEAFF.

CDR3 protein: CSAARGLGGYTF. The chain uses TRBV29-1 and TRBJ1-2; TCRdb designates TRBD1, a call that cannot be tested without DNA. CDR1 and CDR2 from the germline V gene are SQVTM and ANQGSEA. This CDR3 is 12 amino acids long.

The chain uses TRBV5-5 and TRBJ2-1; TCRdb calls TRBD2, which cannot be checked without DNA. The CDR3 is 16 residues long. Germline lookup yields CDR1 SGHKS and CDR2 YYEKEE (reference sequence). The CDR3 loop reads CASSLEGKLAGNEQFF.

This chain links TRBV4-3 with TRBJ1-2. The CDR3 is made up of 13 amino acids. CDR1 is LGHNA, CDR2 YSLEER, per germline. CDR3 protein: CASSRTTENGYTF.

The chain carries TRBV6-1 and TRBJ1-4; TCRdb's assignment of TRBD1 cannot be checked, as there is no DNA. The CDR3 extends over 16 amino acids. Germline-derived CDR1 and CDR2 are MNHNS and SASEGT. This CDR3 is CASSAGTGGTNEKLFF.

This chain uses TRBV11-2 with TRBJ1-6. Germline V CDR1 and CDR2: SGHAT, FQNNGV. The CDR3 consists of 15 residues. CDR3 amino acids: CASSVQGFHNSPLHF.

The chain has TRBV6-1 and TRBJ2-7; TCRdb picks TRBD1, but there is no DNA to check that call. The CDR3 is 16 residues long. The germline V gene encodes CDR1 MNHNS and CDR2 SASEGT. CDR3 sequence reads: CASRREGGQVLSEQYF.

The rearrangement joins TRBV7-2 to TRBJ1-5. Germline-derived CDR1 and CDR2 are SGHTA and FQGNSA. CDR3 length equals 15 residues. Here the CDR3 reads CASSYTAYSNQPQHF. The full variable domain, completed using reference TRBV7-2 and TRBJ1-5, is GAGVSQSPSNKVTEKGKDVELRCDPISGHTALYWYRQSLGQGLEFLIYFQGNSAPDKSGLPSDRFSAERTGGSVSTLTIQRTQQEDSAVYLCASSYTAYSNQPQHFGDGTRLSIL.

J is TRBJ2-3 and V is TRBV5-4; the D call from TCRdb, TRBD2, cannot be confirmed without DNA. The CDR3 extends over 16 amino acids. Germline V gives CDR1 SGHNT, CDR2 YYREEE (reference sequence). The CDR3 loop reads CASSGRTEKSPDTQYF.

V gene TRBV5-1 combines with J gene TRBJ2-7; the D call from TCRdb, TRBD2, cannot be confirmed without DNA. The CDR3 has 16 residues. CDR1 is SGHRS, CDR2 YFSETQ, per germline. CDR3 loop: CASSRTGGGAWYEQYF.

This chain connects TRBV11-2 to TRBJ2-7. The CDR3 loop spans 12 amino acids. Per the germline V gene, CDR1 is SGHAT and CDR2 is FQNNGV. CDR3 in amino acids: CASSIGVYEQYF.

This chain links TRBV20-1 with TRBJ2-2; TCRdb reports TRBD1, a call that lacks DNA to check it against. CDR3 length: 14 residues. CDR1 is DFQATT, CDR2 SNEGSKA, per germline (reference sequence). CDR3 sequence reads: CSAIRGGSTGELFF.

The chain employs TRBV18 and TRBJ1-6. The CDR3 has 15 residues. Germline V CDR1 and CDR2: KGHSH, LQKENI. CDR3 loop: CASSPVASNNSPLHF.

The chain is built from TRBV20-1 and TRBJ2-6; TCRdb calls TRBD1, which cannot be checked without DNA. Germline loops: CDR1 DFQATT, CDR2 SNEGSKA (reference sequence). The CDR3 spans 19 residues. CDR3 in amino acids: CSARGTGGFLLSGANVLTF.

The rearrangement links TRBV6-1 to TRBJ1-4; TCRdb reports TRBD1, a call that lacks DNA to check it against. From germline, CDR1 is MNHNS and CDR2 SASEGT. The length of the CDR3 is 17 residues. CDR3 protein: CASTLKGGGTGNEKLFF.